This T cell receptor (beta chain) was recovered during a study of cytomegalovirus exposure and HLA in healthy donors. V was clipped by 6 bases and J by 4 bases; unmatched bases: 10. Germline assignment: CDR1 ENHRY and CDR2 SYGVKD. The CDR3 contains 16 residues. The primer mix had 60 Vbeta and 13 Jbeta primers. Repertoires were generated with immunoSEQ multiplex PCR, while TCRdb's copy carries only in-frame clones and drops some. The data hold some 130,000 clones, with approximately 80% observed a single time. The rearrangement joins TRBV10-3 to TRBJ1-2, with 11 bases lining up with TRBD1. Sequencing was carried out using PBMCs. The receptor was isolated from a female donor in good health and CMV-seronegative. The CDR3 loop is CAISRVPGQGGYGYTF. CDR3 nucleotides: TGTGCCATCAGCCGAGTCCCGGGACAGGGGGGCTATGGCTACACCTTC.